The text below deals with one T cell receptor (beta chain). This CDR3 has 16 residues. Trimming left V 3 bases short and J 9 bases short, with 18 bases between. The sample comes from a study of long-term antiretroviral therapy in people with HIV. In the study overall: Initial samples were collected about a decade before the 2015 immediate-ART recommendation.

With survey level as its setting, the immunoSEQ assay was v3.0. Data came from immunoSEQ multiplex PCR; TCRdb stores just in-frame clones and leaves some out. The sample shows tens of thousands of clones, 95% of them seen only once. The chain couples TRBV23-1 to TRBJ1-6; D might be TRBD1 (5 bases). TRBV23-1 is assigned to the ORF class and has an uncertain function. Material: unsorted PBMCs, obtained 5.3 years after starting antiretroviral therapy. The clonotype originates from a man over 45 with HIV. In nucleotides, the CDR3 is TGCGCCAGCAGTCAGGTGGGCAGGGCTGTTGGTTCACCCCTCCACTTT. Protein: CASSQVGRAVGSPLHF.